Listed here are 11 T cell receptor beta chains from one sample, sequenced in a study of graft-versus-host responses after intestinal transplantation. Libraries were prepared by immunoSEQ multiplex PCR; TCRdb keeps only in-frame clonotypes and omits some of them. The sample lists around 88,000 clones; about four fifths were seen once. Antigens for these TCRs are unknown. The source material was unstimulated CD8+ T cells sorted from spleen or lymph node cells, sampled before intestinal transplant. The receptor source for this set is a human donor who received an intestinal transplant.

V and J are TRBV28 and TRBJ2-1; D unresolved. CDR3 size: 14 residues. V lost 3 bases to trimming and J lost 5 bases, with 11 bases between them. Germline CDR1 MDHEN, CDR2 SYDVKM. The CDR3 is CASSFPDPNNEQFF. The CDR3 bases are TGTGCCAGCAGTTTCCCGGATCCCAACAATGAGCAGTTCTTC.

DNA for the CDR3: TGTGCCAGCAGCAACAAGGCCGGGACCGTGGCCTACGAGCAGTACTTC. Translating gives CASSNKAGTVAYEQYF. The chain links TRBV21-1 to TRBJ2-7. TRBV21-1 constitutes a pseudogene. This CDR3 has 16 residues.

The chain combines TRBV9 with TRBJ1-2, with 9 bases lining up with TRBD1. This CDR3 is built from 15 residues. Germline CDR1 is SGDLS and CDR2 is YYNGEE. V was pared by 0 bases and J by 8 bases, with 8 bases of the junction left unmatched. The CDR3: CASSVGGTGSRGYTF. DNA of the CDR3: TGTGCCAGCAGCGTAGGCGGGACAGGGTCGCGCGGCTACACCTTC.

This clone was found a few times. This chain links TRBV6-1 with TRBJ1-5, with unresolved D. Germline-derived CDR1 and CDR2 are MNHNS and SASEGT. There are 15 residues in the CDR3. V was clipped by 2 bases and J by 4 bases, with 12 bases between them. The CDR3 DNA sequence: TGTGCCAGCAGTGAACGGCGGTTAGGTAATCAGCCCCAGCATTTT. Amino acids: CASSERRLGNQPQHF.

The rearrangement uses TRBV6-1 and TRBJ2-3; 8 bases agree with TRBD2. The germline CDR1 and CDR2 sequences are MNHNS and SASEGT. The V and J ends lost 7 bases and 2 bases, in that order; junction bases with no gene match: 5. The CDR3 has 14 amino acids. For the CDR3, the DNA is TGTGCCAGCACGGACGGGAGGGACACAGATACGCAGTATTTT. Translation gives CASTDGRDTDTQYF.

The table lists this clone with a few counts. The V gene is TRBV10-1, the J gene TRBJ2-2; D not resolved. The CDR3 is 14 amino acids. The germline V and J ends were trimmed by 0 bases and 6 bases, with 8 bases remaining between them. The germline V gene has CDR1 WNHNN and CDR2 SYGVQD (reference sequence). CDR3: CASSESAGAGELFF. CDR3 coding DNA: TGCGCCAGCAGTGAGTCGGCTGGAGCCGGGGAGCTGTTTTTT.

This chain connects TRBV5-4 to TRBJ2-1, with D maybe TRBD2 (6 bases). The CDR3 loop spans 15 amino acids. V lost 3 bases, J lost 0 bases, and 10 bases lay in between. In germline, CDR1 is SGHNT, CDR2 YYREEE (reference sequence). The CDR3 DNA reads TGTGCCAGCAGCTCGGGACTGAGCTCCTACAATGAGCAGTTCTTC. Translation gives CASSSGLSSYNEQFF.

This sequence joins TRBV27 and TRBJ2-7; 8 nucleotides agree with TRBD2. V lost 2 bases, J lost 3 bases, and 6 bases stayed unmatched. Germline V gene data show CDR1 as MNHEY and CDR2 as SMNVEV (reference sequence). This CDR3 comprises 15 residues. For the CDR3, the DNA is TGTGCCAGCAGTTTAACGGGGGGGCTTGTCTACGAGCAGTACTTC. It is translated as CASSLTGGLVYEQYF.

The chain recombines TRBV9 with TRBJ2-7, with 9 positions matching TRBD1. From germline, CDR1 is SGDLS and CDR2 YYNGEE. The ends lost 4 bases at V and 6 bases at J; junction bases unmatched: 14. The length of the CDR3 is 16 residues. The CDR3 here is CASSPRTGVVGAEQYF. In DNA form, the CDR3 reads TGTGCCAGCAGCCCGCGGACAGGGGTGGTAGGGGCCGAGCAGTACTTC.

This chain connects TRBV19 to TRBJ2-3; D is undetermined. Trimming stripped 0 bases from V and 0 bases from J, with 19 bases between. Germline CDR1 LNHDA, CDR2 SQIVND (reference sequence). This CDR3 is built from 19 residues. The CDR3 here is CASSIDAVNLGSSTDTQYF. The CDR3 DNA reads TGTGCCAGTAGTATAGATGCGGTTAATTTGGGGTCTAGCACAGATACGCAGTATTTT.

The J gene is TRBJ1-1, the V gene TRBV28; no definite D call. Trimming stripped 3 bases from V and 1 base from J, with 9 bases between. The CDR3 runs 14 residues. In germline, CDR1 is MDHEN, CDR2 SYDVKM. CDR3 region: CASSLSIENTEAFF. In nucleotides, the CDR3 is TGTGCCAGCAGTTTGAGCATCGAGAACACTGAAGCTTTCTTT.